These 25 T cell receptor beta chains were all obtained from the same sample, sequenced in a study of T cell changes during pregnancy in multiple sclerosis. Measured with immunoSEQ multiplex PCR; TCRdb has only the in-frame clones, and not every one. Of fewer than 110,000 clones listed, 75% to 95% were seen once; the top ten hold around 3.2%. The sequenced sample was peripheral blood, obtained in the second trimester of pregnancy. The source is a female donor with multiple sclerosis, enrolled in a pregnancy study.

The chain couples TRBV6-5 to TRBJ2-1; 10 nucleotides match TRBD1. The germline V gene has CDR1 MNHEY and CDR2 SVGAGI. This CDR3 is built from 15 residues. Trimming cost V 4 bases and J 6 bases; bases outside gene matches: 6. The CDR3 DNA is TGTGCCAGCAGTTCCGGACAGGGGGTTTCCAATGAGCAGTTCTTC. Its translation: CASSSGQGVSNEQFF.

The CDR3 here is CASSSGTSGSTDTQYF. The CDR3 DNA is TGTGCCAGCAGCTCTGGGACTAGCGGGAGCACAGATACGCAGTATTTT. The genes are TRBV11-1 and TRBJ2-3; 12 nucleotides agree with TRBD2. CDR1 and CDR2 (germline): SGHAT, FQDESV (reference sequence). V trimming: 4 bases; J trimming: 0 bases; junction bases outside the gene matches: 2. This CDR3 spans 16 amino acids.

This chain joins TRBV13 and TRBJ2-7, with 8 bases matching TRBD2. Germline loops: CDR1 PRHDT, CDR2 FYEKMQ (reference sequence). V was clipped by 2 bases and J by 4 bases; unmatched bases: 7. The CDR3 runs 15 residues. The CDR3 loop reads CASSLRGLARYEQYF. The CDR3 nucleotides read TGTGCCAGCAGCTTAAGAGGACTAGCAAGGTACGAGCAGTACTTC.

The J gene is TRBJ2-3, the V gene TRBV27; tentatively, D is TRBD2 (7 bases). CDR1 and CDR2 (germline): MNHEY, SMNVEV (reference sequence). This CDR3 is 17 amino acids long. Trimming removed 3 bases from V and 0 bases from J, with 16 bases in between. This CDR3 reads CASSFLGGGVSTDTQYF. DNA for the CDR3: TGTGCCAGCAGTTTTTTAGGGGGAGGGGTGAGCACAGATACGCAGTATTTT.

In its sample, this clone was seen once. The rearrangement links TRBV9 to TRBJ2-7; the D gene is possibly TRBD1 (6 bases). The CDR3 is 15 amino acids. Germline CDR1 reads SGDLS; CDR2 reads YYNGEE. V lost 5 bases and J lost 3, with 18 bases in between. The CDR3 sequence: CASSLGAGAGYEQYF. The CDR3 DNA reads as TGTGCCAGCAGTTTGGGGGCAGGGGCTGGCTACGAGCAGTACTTC.

This clone was observed once. The chain uses TRBV5-1 and TRBJ2-7; 8 bases line up with TRBD2. The CDR3 covers 15 residues. V gave up 2 bases and J gave up 6 bases; unmatched junction bases: 10. Looked up from germline, CDR1 is SGHRS and CDR2 is YFSETQ. The CDR3 sequence: CASSFSVSGKSEQYF. The CDR3 DNA follows: TGCGCCAGCAGCTTTAGTGTTAGCGGGAAGAGCGAGCAGTACTTC.

With respect to this clone: Other DNA sequences of this sample code for an identical CDR3. The chain carries TRBV10-3 and TRBJ1-5; TRBD1 might be the D (5 bases). Germline values: CDR1 ENHRY, CDR2 SYGVKD. V was shortened by 0 bases and J by 2 bases, with 8 bases between the two germline ends. This CDR3 region has 15 residues. CDR3 nucleotide sequence: TGTGCCATCAGTGAGTCGGGGCAGGGCAATCAGCCCCAGCATTTT. It specifies CAISESGQGNQPQHF.

This chain connects TRBV28 to TRBJ2-5; the D is unclear. The CDR3 sequence is 13 residues long. Germline CDR1 is MDHEN and CDR2 is SYDVKM. V shed 3 bases and J shed 2 bases, with 7 bases lying between them. The CDR3 loop is CASSFALQETQYF. In DNA form, the CDR3 reads TGTGCCAGCAGTTTCGCGCTACAAGAGACCCAGTACTTC.

J is TRBJ1-3 and V is TRBV7-8; 9 nucleotides agree with TRBD1. With 4 bases clipped from V and 2 bases from J, the junction kept 3 bases outside the gene matches. The CDR3 is made up of 15 amino acids. Per the germline V gene, CDR1 is SGHVS and CDR2 is FQNEAQ. The CDR3 coding sequence is TGTGCCAGCAGCTCCGACAGGGGGACTGGAAACACCATATATTTT. Translating gives CASSSDRGTGNTIYF.

The gene calls are TRBV21-1 and TRBJ2-7; no DNA check was done on the table's D call, TRBD2. TRBV21-1 is an annotated pseudogene. The length of the CDR3 is 15 residues. The CDR3 region is CASSKEWGVLYEQYF. As DNA, the CDR3 is TGTGCCAGCAGCAAAGAGTGGGGGGTACTGTACGAGCAGTACTTC.

The rearrangement links TRBV30 to TRBJ2-1; 15 bases match TRBD2. CDR1 GTSNPN and CDR2 SVGIG come from the germline V gene (reference sequence). The trim removed 3 bases at V and 0 bases at J, leaving 6 bases unmatched. The CDR3 consists of 18 residues. Written as DNA, the CDR3 is TGTGCCTGGAGAAGAGGACTAGCGGGGGGGAGCTCCTACAATGAGCAGTTCTTC. Translated: CAWRRGLAGGSSYNEQFF.

The gene calls are TRBV2 and TRBJ2-7, with TRBD1 matching over 7 bases. CDR1 and CDR2 from the germline V gene are SNHLY and FYNNEI. V gave up 4 bases and J gave up 2 bases; unmatched junction bases: 2. The CDR3 length is 13 residues. As DNA, the CDR3 is TGTGCCAGCAGTGTGACAGGGACCTACGAGCAGTACTTC. This encodes CASSVTGTYEQYF.

This chain connects TRBV6-1 to TRBJ2-3; D is possibly TRBD1 (5 bases). Trimming removed 6 bases at V and 0 bases at J, with 13 bases between. The CDR3 has 15 amino acids. The V gene's germline CDR1 is MNHNS and CDR2 SASEGT. CDR3 nucleotides: TGTGCCAGCAGATCGATGACAGCTAGCACAGATACGCAGTATTTT. This gives the protein CASRSMTASTDTQYF.

V and J are TRBV7-8 and TRBJ1-2; D not resolved. Deletions cut 0 bases from V and 1 base from J, with 12 bases between. The length of the CDR3 is 16 residues. In germline, CDR1 is SGHVS, CDR2 FQNEAQ. The CDR3 coding sequence is TGTGCCAGCAGCTTAGCTCTGGACGGAGGTAACTATGGCTACACCTTC. It yields the protein CASSLALDGGNYGYTF.

The chain links TRBV6-1 to TRBJ2-1; the match to TRBD2 covers 9 bases. Germline lookup yields CDR1 MNHNS and CDR2 SASEGT. CDR3 size: 15 residues. V shed 1 base, J shed 2 bases, and the junction held 0 bases outside the gene matches. CDR3 protein: CASSEGTSAYNEQFF. The CDR3 nucleotides are TGTGCCAGCAGTGAAGGGACTAGCGCCTACAATGAGCAGTTCTTC.

This chain uses TRBV10-1 with TRBJ2-1, with TRBD2 as a possible D gene (5 bases). Germline V lookup: CDR1 WNHNN, CDR2 SYGVQD (reference sequence). This CDR3 region has 17 residues. The V end lost 2 bases, the J end lost 7 bases, and 21 bases lay between the germline ends. CDR3 DNA sequence: TGCGCCAGCAGTGAGATGGTTGGACTCACAAGGAGGAATGAGCAGTTCTTC. It specifies CASSEMVGLTRRNEQFF.

This clone has a single count. The rearrangement links TRBV4-1 to TRBJ1-2; D is ambiguous. This CDR3 has 15 residues. Trimming removed 1 base from V and 4 bases from J, with 13 bases in between. Germline assignment: CDR1 MGHRA and CDR2 YSYEKL. The CDR3 sequence: CASSQGGGSSYGYTF. Here the CDR3 DNA reads TGCGCCAGCAGCCAAGGAGGAGGTTCAAGCTATGGCTACACCTTC.

V and J are TRBV28 and TRBJ2-7, with TRBD1 identical over 8 bases. The CDR3 has 15 amino acids. CDR1 and CDR2 (germline): MDHEN, SYDVKM. The trim removed 6 bases at V and 4 bases at J, leaving 11 bases unmatched. The CDR3 DNA is TGTGCCAGCAGAACAGCTAGGGACAGGTTTTACGAGCAGTACTTC. Its translation: CASRTARDRFYEQYF.

V usage is TRBV18 and J usage is TRBJ2-1, with D perhaps TRBD2 (5 bases). V gave up 3 bases and J gave up 7 bases, with 10 bases separating them. CDR1 and CDR2 (germline): KGHSH, LQKENI. CDR3 length equals 13 residues. The DNA of the CDR3 is TGTGCCAGCTCACCCTCAATAGCGAATGAGCAGTTCTTC. It yields the protein CASSPSIANEQFF. The full variable domain, completed using reference TRBV18 and TRBJ2-1, is NAGVMQNPRHLVRRRGQEARLRCSPMKGHSHVYWYRQLPEEGLKFMVYLQKENIIDESGMPKERFSAEFPKEGPSILRIQQVVRGDSAAYFCASSPSIANEQFFGPGTRLTVL.

V is TRBV5-1 and J is TRBJ1-5; 8 bases fit TRBD1. Germline values: CDR1 SGHRS, CDR2 YFSETQ. This CDR3 comprises 14 residues. The V gene end was trimmed by 3 bases and the J gene end by 8 bases; junction bases not matched to a gene: 7. The CDR3 reads CASSSSGGREPQHF. The CDR3 region has the DNA TGCGCCAGCAGCTCGTCAGGGGGCCGAGAGCCCCAGCATTTT.

V is TRBV7-2 and J is TRBJ2-1; 14 bases are shared with TRBD2. J was trimmed by 6 bases and V by 2 bases; bases with no gene match: 6. The CDR3 covers 17 residues. Germline CDR1 and CDR2: SGHTA and FQGNSA. The CDR3 spells CASSLLGLAGDGNEQFF. The CDR3 DNA reads as TGTGCCAGCAGCTTACTGGGACTAGCGGGAGACGGCAATGAGCAGTTCTTC. Drawing the rest from reference TRBV7-2 and TRBJ2-1, the complete variable domain is GAGVSQSPSNKVTEKGKDVELRCDPISGHTALYWYRQSLGQGLEFLIYFQGNSAPDKSGLPSDRFSAERTGGSVSTLTIQRTQQEDSAVYLCASSLLGLAGDGNEQFFGPGTRLTVL.

The count of this clone is one. The chain couples TRBV6-5 to TRBJ2-7, with D maybe TRBD1 (6 bases). V lost 2 bases and J 3 bases, leaving 8 bases between the germline ends. The CDR3 is 13 amino acids. Germline CDR1 and CDR2: MNHEY and SVGAGI. The CDR3 nucleotides read TGTGCCAGCAGTTACGACAGGAACTACGAGCAGTACTTC. It codes for CASSYDRNYEQYF.

This sequence joins TRBV6-6 and TRBJ2-7, with 10 positions matching TRBD2. The CDR3 length is 13 residues. CDR1 and CDR2 from the germline V gene are MNHNY and SVGAGI (reference sequence). J was trimmed by 7 bases and V by 3 bases; bases with no gene match: 3. CDR3 nucleotide sequence: TGTGCCAGCAGTTATCAGCGGGAGGGTGAGCAGTACTTC. This sequence encodes CASSYQREGEQYF.

The rearrangement uses TRBV11-3 and TRBJ2-1; D gene unclear. Germline V CDR1 and CDR2: SGHNT, YENEEA. This CDR3 has 13 residues. Trimming stripped 4 bases from V and 4 bases from J, with 8 bases between. CDR3: CASSSDSYNEQFF. The CDR3 DNA reads as TGTGCCAGCAGCTCCGACTCTTACAATGAGCAGTTCTTC.

This chain connects TRBV2 to TRBJ1-2; D perhaps matches TRBD1 (6 bases). V lost 1 base and J lost 8, with 14 bases in between. The CDR3 sequence is 14 residues long. Germline V lookup: CDR1 SNHLY, CDR2 FYNNEI. Written as DNA, the CDR3 is TGTGCCAGCAGTGAAGGACAGGACCTGCCCGGCTACACCTTC. Amino acid sequence: CASSEGQDLPGYTF. Together with reference TRBV2 and TRBJ1-2, the CDR3 gives the full variable domain: EPEVTQTPSHQVTQMGQEVILRCVPISNHLYFYWYRQILGQKVEFLVSFYNNEISEKSEIFDDQFSVERPDGSNFTLKIRSTKLEDSAMYFCASSEGQDLPGYTFGSGTRLTVV.